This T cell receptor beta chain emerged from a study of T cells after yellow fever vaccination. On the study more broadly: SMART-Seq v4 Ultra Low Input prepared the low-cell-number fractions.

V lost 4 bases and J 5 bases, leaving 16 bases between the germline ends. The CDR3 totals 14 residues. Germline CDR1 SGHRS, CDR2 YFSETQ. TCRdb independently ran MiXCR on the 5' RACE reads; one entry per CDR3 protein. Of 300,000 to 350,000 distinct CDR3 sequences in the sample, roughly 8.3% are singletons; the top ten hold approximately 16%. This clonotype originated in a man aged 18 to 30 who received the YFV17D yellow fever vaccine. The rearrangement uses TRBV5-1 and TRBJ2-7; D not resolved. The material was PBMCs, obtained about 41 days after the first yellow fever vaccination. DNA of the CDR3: TGCGCCAGCAGCCCGAGTAGGGTCCTAGACGAGCAGTACTTC. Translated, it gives CASSPSRVLDEQYF.